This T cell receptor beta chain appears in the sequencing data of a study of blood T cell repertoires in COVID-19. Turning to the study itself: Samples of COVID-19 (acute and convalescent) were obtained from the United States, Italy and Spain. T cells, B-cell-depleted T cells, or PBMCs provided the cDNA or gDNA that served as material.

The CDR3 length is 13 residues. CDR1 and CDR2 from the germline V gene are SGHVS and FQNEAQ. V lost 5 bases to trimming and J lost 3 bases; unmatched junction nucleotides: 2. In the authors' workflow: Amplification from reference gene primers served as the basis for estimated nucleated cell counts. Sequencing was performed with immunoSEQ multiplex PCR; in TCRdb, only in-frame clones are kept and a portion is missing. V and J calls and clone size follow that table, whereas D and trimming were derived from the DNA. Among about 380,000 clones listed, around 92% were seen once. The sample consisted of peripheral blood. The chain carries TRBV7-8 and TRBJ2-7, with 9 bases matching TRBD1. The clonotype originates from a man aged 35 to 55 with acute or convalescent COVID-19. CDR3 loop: CASSMTGGYEQYF. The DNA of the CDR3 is TGTGCCAGCAGCATGACAGGGGGCTACGAGCAGTACTTC.